This T cell receptor (beta chain) was profiled in a study of blood T cell repertoires in COVID-19. The overall study: Samples of COVID-19 (acute and convalescent) were obtained from the United States, Italy and Spain.

Original methodology: Counts of nucleated cells, estimated from reference gene primer amplification, were obtained. The table came from immunoSEQ multiplex PCR; TCRdb's copy has only in-frame clones and leaves some out. For V, J and clone size, that table is used; D and trimming come from the DNA. The data show roughly 220,000 clones, with about 79% seen just once and roughly 1.3% held by the top ten. Participants were aged roughly 18 to 95 years, lived in over 20 US areas, and enrolled virtually. Assignment of participants to cohorts was predicated upon participant-reported clinical history. The V gene lost 3 bases and the J gene lost 1 base, with 10 bases spanning the gap. CDR1 is LNHDA and CDR2 is SQIVND in the germline V gene (reference sequence). The length of the CDR3 is 15 residues.

The receptor was derived from a woman in her 40s with acute COVID-19. This chain connects TRBV19 to TRBJ1-5; D is ambiguous. Sequencing used PBMCs or T cells enriched from blood (not recorded which). The CDR3 protein is CASSIAARSNQPQHF. The CDR3 region has the DNA TGTGCCAGTAGTATCGCGGCAAGAAGCAATCAGCCCCAGCATTTT.